A single sample is the source of the 14 T cell receptor beta chains below, sequenced in a study of shared clonotypes between healthy human individuals. Sequencing used immunoSEQ multiplex PCR; TCRdb keeps in-frame clones, though not all of them. The top ten hold 34% of the sample, which has about 690,000 clones, roughly 91% seen once. The source material was memory CD8+ T cells from PBMCs. Indicated subset: CD45RO+ cells pooled with CCR7-negative TemRA cells. These TCRs come from a man between 18 and 35 years old in good health. Some clones in this sample may be carry-over from other donors' samples.

The V and J genes are TRBV27 and TRBJ2-7, with a tentative D call TRBD1 (6 bases). CDR3 length: 14 amino acids. In germline, CDR1 is MNHEY, CDR2 SMNVEV (reference sequence). The V end lost 2 bases, the J end lost 5 bases, and 13 bases lay between the germline ends. CDR3 amino acids: CASSLKGTLHEQYF. The CDR3 nucleotides are TGTGCCAGCAGTTTAAAGGGGACACTTCACGAGCAGTACTTC.

V usage is TRBV6-4 and J usage is TRBJ2-2; D remains ambiguous. V was clipped by 6 bases and J by 3 bases, with 8 bases between them. CDR1 and CDR2 from the germline V gene are MRHNA and SNTAGT. This CDR3 has 13 amino acids. The CDR3 region is CASRGRDTGELFF. As DNA, the CDR3 is TGTGCCAGCAGAGGACGTGACACCGGGGAGCTGTTTTTT.

Only a few counts were recorded for this clone. The chain combines TRBV6-4 with TRBJ2-3, with 13 bases lining up with TRBD2. This CDR3 spans 17 amino acids. V was pared by 4 bases and J by 2 bases, with 6 bases of the junction left unmatched. Germline V gives CDR1 MRHNA, CDR2 SNTAGT. The CDR3 region is CASSAQGLAGHTDTQYF. The CDR3 DNA reads as TGTGCCAGCAGTGCCCAGGGACTAGCGGGACACACAGATACGCAGTATTTT.

The CDR3 sequence is CASSQDAGYGYTF. DNA of the CDR3: TGTGCCAGCAGCCAAGATGCCGGCTATGGCTACACCTTC. The gene calls are TRBV14 and TRBJ1-2, with no clear D. V lost 0 bases, J lost 4 bases, and 6 bases lay in between. The V gene's germline CDR1 is SGHDN and CDR2 FVKESK. The CDR3 contains 13 residues.

The V call is TRBV7-9, the J call TRBJ2-2; no clear D gene. The CDR3 covers 10 residues. Germline V gene lookup returns CDR1 SEHNR and CDR2 FQNEAQ (reference sequence). V shed 8 bases and J shed 5 bases, with 3 bases lying between them. The CDR3 DNA sequence: TGTGCCAGCGGGACCGGGGAGCTGTTTTTT. This sequence encodes CASGTGELFF.

This rearrangement joins TRBV27 to TRBJ1-2; a weak D match, TRBD1 (6 bases). The CDR3 length is 12 residues. Germline V gene sequence: CDR1 MNHEY, CDR2 SMNVEV (reference sequence). The V and J ends lost 9 bases and 8 bases respectively, with 16 bases between them. The DNA for the CDR3 is TGTGCCAGTTCGTCAGGGGTGGGGGGCTACACCTTC. Translating gives CASSSGVGGYTF.

CDR3 nucleotides: TGTGCCAGCAGCTTGGGTAACTTTGGAAACACCATATATTTT. It codes for CASSLGNFGNTIYF. The chain carries TRBV5-6 and TRBJ1-3; D is unresolved. The V end was cut by 0 bases, the J end by 3 bases, with 7 bases between. This CDR3 comprises 14 residues. The germline V gene has CDR1 SGHDT and CDR2 YYEEEE.

The rearrangement links TRBV27 to TRBJ1-5, with 8 bases matching TRBD1. With 6 bases clipped from V and 4 bases from J, the junction kept 8 bases outside the gene matches. CDR1 and CDR2 from the germline V gene are MNHEY and SMNVEV (reference sequence). This CDR3 comprises 15 residues. The CDR3 is CASSSRTGTNQPQHF. In DNA, the CDR3 is TGTGCCAGCAGCTCTCGGACAGGGACAAATCAGCCCCAGCATTTT.

V is TRBV4-2 and J is TRBJ1-1, with no clear D. V dropped 1 base and J dropped 0 bases, with 12 bases sitting between them. Germline V CDR1 and CDR2: LGHNA, YNFKEQ. The CDR3 sequence is 16 residues long. CDR3 sequence (DNA): TGTGCCAGCAGCCAAGGACGGTACCCCATGAACACTGAAGCTTTCTTT. Protein product: CASSQGRYPMNTEAFF.

The chain is built from TRBV27 and TRBJ2-2; 9 bases align to TRBD2. The CDR3 consists of 15 residues. Trimming took 3 bases from V and 7 from J; bases not matched to a gene: 6. Germline-derived CDR1 and CDR2 are MNHEY and SMNVEV (reference sequence). CDR3 protein: CASSLTSGLSGELFF. DNA of the CDR3: TGTGCCAGCAGTTTGACTAGCGGATTGAGCGGGGAGCTGTTTTTT.

The chain couples TRBV9 to TRBJ2-7; 7 bases align to TRBD1. CDR1 and CDR2 (germline): SGDLS, YYNGEE. The CDR3 extends over 16 amino acids. The ends lost 0 bases at V and 4 bases at J; junction bases unmatched: 10. The DNA for the CDR3 is TGTGCCAGCAGCGTAGAGGTAGGGGGCGCGGGTTACGAGCAGTACTTC. Its translation is CASSVEVGGAGYEQYF. Combining the CDR3 with reference TRBV9 and TRBJ2-7 gives the whole variable domain DSGVTQTPKHLITATGQRVTLRCSPRSGDLSVYWYQQSLDQGLQFLIQYYNGEERAKGNILERFSAQQFPDLHSELNLSSLELGDSALYFCASSVEVGGAGYEQYFGPGTRLTVT.

The chain joins TRBV4-3 to TRBJ2-7; D possibly corresponds to TRBD2 (5 bases). With 1 base removed from V and 4 bases from J, the gap between germline ends came to 11 bases. This CDR3 is built from 14 residues. CDR1 and CDR2 (germline): LGHNA, YSLEER. The chain's CDR3 is CASSQGLAVYEQYF. The CDR3 bases are TGCGCCAGCAGCCAAGGGCTAGCAGTATACGAGCAGTACTTC.

This chain links TRBV11-2 with TRBJ2-3; 8 bases align to TRBD2. This CDR3 contains 13 residues. Germline CDR1 SGHAT, CDR2 FQNNGV. Trimming at V came to 5 bases and at J to 6 bases, leaving 4 bases not matched to a gene. The CDR3 DNA reads as TGTGCCAGCAGCCCTAGACTAGCGGATACGCAGTATTTT. Its translation is CASSPRLADTQYF.

This chain links TRBV28 with TRBJ2-1; TRBD1 agrees at 7 bases. Germline loops: CDR1 MDHEN, CDR2 SYDVKM. This CDR3 has 15 residues. With V trimmed by 3 bases and J by 3 bases, 5 bases remained unmatched. The CDR3: CASSFRGGIYNEQFF. CDR3 DNA sequence: TGTGCCAGCAGTTTCAGAGGGGGCATCTACAATGAGCAGTTCTTC.